The clone carrying this T cell receptor (beta chain) was seen a few times. Its antigen remains unidentified. The record originates from a study of cytomegalovirus exposure and HLA in healthy donors. Broader study findings: Association with HLA alleles at 0.05 false discovery rate was found for roughly 17,000 TCR beta sequences in a later analysis. A few CMV-associated chains were confirmed in vitro to be specific for CMV antigens. More clonal expansion characterized HLA-associated TCR beta chains than equally common others in a later analysis. DRB1 had the most TCR associations and HLA-C the fewest, a later analysis found, with rates varying by HLA locus.

This CDR3 has 14 residues. V was pared by 6 bases and J by 6 bases, with 3 bases of the junction left unmatched. Germline V lookup: CDR1 SNHLY, CDR2 FYNNEI. The PCR ran on 60 Vbeta and 13 Jbeta primers. Measured with immunoSEQ multiplex PCR; TCRdb has only the in-frame clones, and not every one. The data show fewer than 250,000 clones, roughly four fifths seen once. The chain recombines TRBV2 with TRBJ2-3; 13 bases map to TRBD2. The sample taken for sequencing was PBMCs. The TCR originated in a woman aged 25-40 years in good health and CMV-seropositive. The CDR3 reads CASRLAGGWDTQYF. CDR3 DNA: TGTGCCAGCAGACTAGCGGGAGGGTGGGATACGCAGTATTTT.